A selection of T cell receptor beta chains follows, all from one sample in a study of cytomegalovirus exposure and HLA in healthy donors. Produced via immunoSEQ multiplex PCR; TCRdb's table is partial and in-frame only. Altogether 35,000 to 45,000 clones are present, more than 80% being singletons, with the ten largest covering about 9.3%. Sequencing used PBMCs. These receptor sequences come from a woman between 35 and 50 years old in good health and CMV-seronegative. Each CDR3 is given with its conserved first and last residue. A D gene is named only where the DNA matches it firmly. Size is stated for part of the rows, as once, few or many counts, or as a class when the clone is expanded.

abundance	d_gene	v_gene	j_gene	CDR3nt	CDR3aa
-	-	TRBV7-9	TRBJ1-6	TGTGCCAGCAGCCAGTACGGCGGAAATTCGCCCCTCCACTTT	CASSQYGGNSPLHF
-	-	TRBV12-5	TRBJ1-1	TGTGCTAGTGCCCCGGGGAGGGTCACTGAAGCTTTCTTT	CASAPGRVTEAFF
-	-	TRBV29-1	TRBJ2-5	TGCAGCGTTTTCTCCGGGATGCAAGAGACCCAGTACTTC	CSVFSGMQETQYF
few	TRBD1	TRBV6-1	TRBJ2-2	TGTGCCAGCCGACAGGGAGACACCGGGGAGCTGTTTTTT	CASRQGDTGELFF
-	-	TRBV7-9	TRBJ1-3	TGTGCCAGCAGCTTCCCCAGACAGGGAAACACCATATATTTT	CASSFPRQGNTIYF
-	-	TRBV30	TRBJ1-1	TGTGCCTGGAGTGTAGTTGCAGGTCGCACTGAAGCTTTCTTT	CAWSVVAGRTEAFF
-	TRBD2	TRBV2	TRBJ2-5	TGTGCCAGCAGAGCCTCCCTACTAGCGCTCCAAGAGACCCAGTACTTC	CASRASLLALQETQYF
-	-	TRBV19	TRBJ1-5	TGTGCCAGTAGCTCAATCACAGGGAGTAGCAATCAGCCCCAGCATTTT	CASSSITGSSNQPQHF
-	-	TRBV29-1	TRBJ2-2	TGCAGCGTTAGGCCCGACGAGCGCACCACCGGGGAGCTGTTTTTT	CSVRPDERTTGELFF
-	TRBD2	TRBV28	TRBJ2-5	TGTGCCAGCAGTCTAGCGGGGGCCACGTACCAAGAGACCCAGTACTTC	CASSLAGATYQETQYF
-	TRBD1	TRBV7-2	TRBJ1-2	TGTGCCAGCAGCCCCGAAAGGGGGACAGCCAATGGCTACACCTTC	CASSPERGTANGYTF
-	-	TRBV2	TRBJ2-5	TGTGCCAGCATGTGGGGGGGGCGAGGTGAGACCCAGTACTTC	CASMWGGRGETQYF
-	TRBD1	TRBV7-2	TRBJ2-5	TGTGCCAGCAGCTTAGCGGGACAGCGAAAAGAGACCCAGTACTTC	CASSLAGQRKETQYF
few	-	TRBV7-3	TRBJ2-3	TGTGCCAGCAGCTTAACTGGTAGTTCGGGCACAGATACGCAGTATTTT	CASSLTGSSGTDTQYF
-	-	TRBV6-6	TRBJ2-1	TGTGCCAGCAGTTACTCGGTCAGGGACAATGAGCAGTTCTTC	CASSYSVRDNEQFF
-	TRBD2	TRBV2	TRBJ2-4	TGTGCCAGCAGTATAGCGGGGCAAGCCAAAAACATTCAGTACTTC	CASSIAGQAKNIQYF
-	-	TRBV7-9	TRBJ1-2	TGTGCCAGCAGCTGGGGGCAAACCAACTATGGCTACACCTTC	CASSWGQTNYGYTF
-	TRBD1	TRBV19	TRBJ1-1	TGTGCCAGTATTCAGACAGGGCAAATGAACACTGAAGCTTTCTTT	CASIQTGQMNTEAFF
-	TRBD1	TRBV7-2	TRBJ1-3	TGTGCCAGCAGCTACGGACAGGCTAACTCTGGAAACACCATATATTTT	CASSYGQANSGNTIYF
-	-	TRBV4-1	TRBJ1-1	TGCGCCAGCAGCCTCGCGGTGAGGCAGAGTATGAACACTGAAGCTTTCTTT	CASSLAVRQSMNTEAFF
-	TRBD1	TRBV4-1	TRBJ1-2	TGCGCCAGCAGCCCGACAGAAAGACAGGGGATCTACGGCTACACCTTC	CASSPTERQGIYGYTF
-	TRBD1	TRBV5-4	TRBJ1-2	TGTGCCAGCAGCCGTCCGGGACAGGGGGAGTTGAGTGGTGGCTACACCTTC	CASSRPGQGELSGGYTF
-	-	TRBV15	TRBJ2-5	TGTGCCACCAGCAGAGCGGGGGAAGAGACCCAGTACTTC	CATSRAGEETQYF
-	-	TRBV2	TRBJ2-6	TGTGCCAGCAGTTCGCTGACTATGGGGGCCAACGTCCTGACTTTC	CASSSLTMGANVLTF
-	TRBD1	TRBV5-1	TRBJ1-1	TGCGCCAGCAGAGAGGGGACAGGGGGCGTTTCTGAAGCTTTCTTT	CASREGTGGVSEAFF
-	-	TRBV5-1	TRBJ2-1	TGCGCCAGCAGCTTGGAAGGGGATAGCTACAATGAGCAGTTCTTC	CASSLEGDSYNEQFF
-	TRBD1	TRBV4-3	TRBJ1-6	TGCGCCAGCAGCCCCGGACAGGGGGGCGTTTCACCCCTCCACTTT	CASSPGQGGVSPLHF
-	-	TRBV2	TRBJ1-2	TGTGCCAGCGCCGGAGAAGTGGGCTACACCTTC	CASAGEVGYTF
-	-	TRBV28	TRBJ2-5	TGTGCCAGCAGGGGCCTGGCCGGAGGGACCCAGTACTTC	CASRGLAGGTQYF
-	TRBD1	TRBV18	TRBJ1-5	TGTGCCAGCTCACCTGGACAGGGAGAGAGCAATCAGCCCCAGCATTTT	CASSPGQGESNQPQHF
-	-	TRBV9	TRBJ2-1	TGTGCCAGCAGCGTAGCTGGCAGCGGATCCTACAATGAGCAGTTCTTC	CASSVAGSGSYNEQFF
-	-	TRBV19	TRBJ1-2	TGTGCCAGTACCATAGGAGTCCTTAACTATGGCTACACCTTC	CASTIGVLNYGYTF
-	TRBD1	TRBV5-1	TRBJ2-6	TGCGCCAGCAGCGGACAGGGATCCTCTGGGGCCAACGTCCTGACTTTC	CASSGQGSSGANVLTF
-	TRBD2	TRBV9	TRBJ2-3	TGTGCCAGCAGCGTACGTAGCGGGGCCGGAGATACGCAGTATTTT	CASSVRSGAGDTQYF
once	-	TRBV28	TRBJ1-6	TGTGCCAGCGGGGCAGGGGTTTCACCCCTCCACTTT	CASGAGVSPLHF
once	TRBD1	TRBV6-5	TRBJ1-1	TGTGCCAGCAGTTACATGGCAGGGGGCCCGAACACTGAAGCTTTCTTT	CASSYMAGGPNTEAFF
once	TRBD1	TRBV28	TRBJ1-3	TGTGCCAGCACCTCGACAGGGCCTGGAAACACCATATATTTT	CASTSTGPGNTIYF
-	TRBD1	TRBV5-4	TRBJ1-3	TGTGCCAGCAGCCTCCTTGACAGGGGGCGAGTCGTCTCCGGAAACACCATATATTTT	CASSLLDRGRVVSGNTIYF
-	TRBD1	TRBV7-2	TRBJ1-1	TGTGCCAGCAGCCCCGGACAGGGCCGGGGGAACACTGAAGCTTTCTTT	CASSPGQGRGNTEAFF
-	-	TRBV2	TRBJ1-2	TGTGCCAGCAGAACCCGGGGGAACGTCAACTATGGCTACACCTTC	CASRTRGNVNYGYTF
-	TRBD2	TRBV6-5	TRBJ2-3	TGTGCCAGCAGTTACGGGAATAGCGGGGGGTCCTATACGCAGTATTTT	CASSYGNSGGSYTQYF
few	TRBD1	TRBV6-1	TRBJ1-3	TGTGCCAGCGCCAGGGGGATGGATGGAAACACCATATATTTT	CASARGMDGNTIYF
-	TRBD2	TRBV6-1	TRBJ2-7	TGTGCCAGCAAGGGACTAGCGGGGGGAATCTACGAGCAGTACTTC	CASKGLAGGIYEQYF
-	TRBD2	TRBV6-5	TRBJ2-5	TGTGCCAGCAGTTCGGGGGGGGTTCAAGAGACCCAGTACTTC	CASSSGGVQETQYF
-	-	TRBV10-3	TRBJ2-5	TGTGCCATCAGTGAGCGGGAGTCCGGAGAGACCCAGTACTTC	CAISERESGETQYF
-	TRBD2	TRBV29-1	TRBJ2-3	TGCAGCGTTGTTAAGCGGGGGGGCACAGATACGCAGTATTTT	CSVVKRGGTDTQYF
few	-	TRBV5-1	TRBJ2-1	TGCGCCAGCAGCTTGACCGGGACAAACTCCTACAATGAGCAGTTCTTC	CASSLTGTNSYNEQFF
-	-	TRBV20-1	TRBJ2-5	TGCAGTGCTAGCCCTATTGGGACCCAGTACTTC	CSASPIGTQYF
-	-	TRBV28	TRBJ1-1	TGTGCCAGCACGCAGGGAGGGGTGCACACTGAAGCTTTCTTT	CASTQGGVHTEAFF
-	-	TRBV5-4	TRBJ1-1	TGTGCCAGCACAGCAAACAGGGCTGCTGAAGCTTTCTTT	CASTANRAAEAFF
few	-	TRBV10-3	TRBJ1-2	TGTGCCATCAGTGAGACGGGGGTTCCTGGCTACACCTTC	CAISETGVPGYTF
-	-	TRBV7-3	TRBJ1-5	TGTGCCAGCAGCTACGACAGGTCACCGCAGCCCCAGCATTTT	CASSYDRSPQPQHF
-	TRBD1	TRBV5-4	TRBJ1-1	TGTGCCAGCAGCTTGGGGACCGGGACAGGAAGAACTGAAGCTTTCTTT	CASSLGTGTGRTEAFF
once	-	TRBV2	TRBJ2-3	TGTGCCAGCAGAAGAGCAGGGAAGTTCACAGATACGCAGTATTTT	CASRRAGKFTDTQYF